This record covers a single T cell receptor (beta chain). Its antigen is currently unknown. The data are from a study of shared clonotypes between healthy human individuals. The germline V and J ends were trimmed by 4 bases and 4 bases, with 17 bases remaining between them. The CDR3 extends over 15 amino acids. The V gene's germline CDR1 is WNHNN and CDR2 SYGVQD (reference sequence). Naive CD8 populations comprised CD45RO-negative cells positively selected for CCR7, excluding terminally differentiated effector memory CD45RA+ cells. Only Caucasian adults living in Nashville, Tennessee made up the donor group. Sequencing used immunoSEQ multiplex PCR; TCRdb keeps in-frame clones, though not all of them. The sample shows hundreds of thousands of clones, approximately 95% of them seen only once. Broader study findings: Non-shared clonotypes had lower generation probabilities than those shared by all four donors. Memory subsets had estimated richness that was generally smaller than that of naive subsets.

The sample was naive CD8+ T cells sorted from blood. The source is a young woman in good health. The chain is built from TRBV10-1 and TRBJ2-7, with D possibly being TRBD2 (6 bases). The CDR3 DNA reads as TGCGCCAGCAGTGGGGGCGCTGGAGCGGGTTACGAGCAGTACTTC. Amino acid sequence: CASSGGAGAGYEQYF.